A few counts support the clone carrying this T cell receptor (beta chain). Treatment: oral pan-JAK inhibitor, 5-10 mg twice daily. The V gene's germline CDR1 is SQVTM and CDR2 ANQGSEA. V was cut by 4 bases and J by 4 bases, with 7 bases left in between. The CDR3 is 11 amino acids. cDNA prepared by RNA extraction and subsequent reverse transcription served as the template for sequencing. TCRdb's table, derived via immunoSEQ multiplex PCR, lists solely in-frame clones and lacks some. The table has about 300,000 clones, roughly 60% seen once; the top ten hold approximately 1.7%. This sample was taken from a study of CD8+ T cells in alopecia areata.

The clonotype originates from a human donor with alopecia areata. This rearrangement joins TRBV29-1 to TRBJ1-1, with D possibly matching TRBD1 (5 bases). Sequencing was performed on CD4+ T cells sorted from blood, taken at week 24, from a patient treated with tofacitinib. The CDR3 protein is CSVVGATEAFF. The CDR3 region has the DNA TGCAGCGTTGTTGGGGCCACTGAAGCTTTCTTT.